The rows below give T cell receptor beta chains drawn from one sample of a study of control samples from healthy donors and cancer patients. The protocol was immunoSEQ multiplex PCR, while the TCRdb copy is restricted to in-frame clones and leaves out a portion. The sample has around 90,000 clones; about 82% are singletons. Sequencing was performed on blood. The receptors were gathered from a man younger than 45 in good health. The CDR3 runs from the conserved cysteine through the conserved F or W. A D gene is named only where the DNA matches it firmly. Only part of the rows carry a size: once, few, many, or a class if the clone is expanded.

V gene,clone size,J gene,D gene,CDR3 protein,CDR3 DNA
TRBV29-1,.,TRBJ1-2,.,CSVGRGSEGYTF,TGCAGCGTTGGGCGGGGATCGGAAGGCTACACCTTC
TRBV5-6,.,TRBJ1-1,.,CASTSVGMNTEAFF,TGTGCCAGCACCTCCGTGGGGATGAACACTGAAGCTTTCTTT
TRBV11-1,.,TRBJ2-3,.,CASSFLPTTDTQYF,TGTGCCAGCAGCTTCTTGCCTACCACAGATACGCAGTATTTT
TRBV4-2,.,TRBJ1-4,.,CASSPMDSRVNEKLFF,TGTGCCAGCAGCCCCATGGACAGCCGCGTTAATGAAAAACTGTTTTTT
TRBV5-1,.,TRBJ2-1,TRBD1,CASSPRTGGNEQFF,TGCGCCAGCAGCCCTAGGACAGGGGGTAATGAGCAGTTCTTC
TRBV24-1,.,TRBJ1-2,.,CATSDLGLIYTF,TGTGCCACCAGTGATTTAGGGTTAATCTACACCTTC
TRBV27,once,TRBJ1-2,.,CASRRDGPSYGYTF,TGTGCCAGCAGGAGGGACGGACCGAGCTATGGCTACACCTTC
TRBV18,.,TRBJ2-4,TRBD1,CASSPGQKNIQYF,TGTGCCAGCTCACCGGGACAGAAAAACATTCAGTACTTC
TRBV10-3,.,TRBJ2-7,TRBD2,CAISGGGSYEQYF,TGTGCCATCAGCGGCGGGGGTTCCTACGAGCAGTACTTC
TRBV2,.,TRBJ1-5,.,CASKRGTGNQPQHF,TGTGCCAGCAAAAGGGGGACGGGCAATCAGCCCCAGCATTTT
TRBV30,few,TRBJ2-5,TRBD2,CAWAGGYQETQYF,TGTGCCTGGGCCGGGGGGTACCAAGAGACCCAGTACTTC
TRBV5-8,.,TRBJ1-6,TRBD1,CASSMGDRGNSPLHF,TGTGCCAGCAGCATGGGGGACAGGGGTAATTCACCCCTCCACTTT
TRBV5-1,few,TRBJ1-6,.,CASSSGRNNSPLHF,TGCGCCAGCAGCTCGGGACGGAACAATTCACCCCTCCACTTT